Below, 21 T cell receptor beta chains from the same sample are listed, as sequenced in a study of blood T cell repertoires in COVID-19. TCRdb's copy holds only in-frame clones and misses some; the assay was immunoSEQ multiplex PCR. This table holds 300,000 to 350,000 clones, around 87% found once. Sequenced material: PBMCs or T cells enriched from blood (not recorded which). Receptor source: a woman under 30 with acute COVID-19.

This chain links TRBV19 with TRBJ1-3; D remains unclear. The length of the CDR3 is 12 residues. CDR1 is LNHDA and CDR2 is SQIVND in the germline V gene (reference sequence). V was cut by 3 bases and J by 12 bases, with 12 bases left in between. In nucleotides, the CDR3 is TGTGCCAGTAGTATTTTTAATGAGGGCATATATTTT. As protein: CASSIFNEGIYF.

This chain uses TRBV28 with TRBJ1-6; 7 bases match TRBD1. V shed 2 bases, J shed 7 bases, and the junction held 2 bases outside the gene matches. CDR3 length equals 14 residues. Germline V gives CDR1 MDHEN, CDR2 SYDVKM. The CDR3 spells CASSLNRGNSPLHF. CDR3 in DNA: TGTGCCAGCAGTTTAAACAGGGGCAATTCACCCCTCCACTTT.

V and J are TRBV10-3 and TRBJ2-7; no reliable D call. The CDR3 totals 14 residues. The germline gives CDR1 ENHRY, CDR2 SYGVKD. CDR3 amino acids: CAIGLNQDFGEQYF. In nucleotides, the CDR3 is TGTGCAATCGGGCTGAACCAGGATTTCGGCGAGCAGTACTTC.

V is TRBV27 and J is TRBJ1-5; TRBD1 agrees at 8 bases. Trimming cost V 1 base and J 5 bases; bases outside gene matches: 10. This CDR3 spans 17 amino acids. CDR1 and CDR2 from the germline V gene are MNHEY and SMNVEV (reference sequence). CDR3 coding DNA: TGTGCCAGCAGTTTATGGGCAGGGGGCAAAGGGGATCAGCCCCAGCATTTT. This gives the protein CASSLWAGGKGDQPQHF.

Only a few counts were recorded for this clone. V and J are TRBV5-4 and TRBJ1-1; 8 nucleotides agree with TRBD1. The length of the CDR3 is 14 residues. Germline V gene lookup returns CDR1 SGHNT and CDR2 YYREEE (reference sequence). V shed 3 bases and J 1 base; nucleotides not matched to a gene: 2. The CDR3, as DNA: TGTGCCAGCAGCTGGGACAGGTCGAACACTGAAGCTTTCTTT. Translating gives CASSWDRSNTEAFF. The full variable domain, completed using reference TRBV5-4 and TRBJ1-1, is ETGVTQSPTHLIKTRGQQVTLRCSSQSGHNTVSWYQQALGQGPQFIFQYYREEENGRGNFPPRFSGLQFPNYSSELNVNALELDDSALYLCASSWDRSNTEAFFGQGTRLTVV.

The rearrangement uses TRBV24-1 and TRBJ2-3; 13 bases align to TRBD2. V lost 7 bases, J lost 1 base, and 7 bases stayed unmatched. Germline CDR1 is KGHDR and CDR2 is SFDVKD. The CDR3 covers 17 residues. The CDR3: CATRGTSGMGGTDTQYF. CDR3 DNA: TGTGCCACCAGGGGGACTAGCGGGATGGGTGGCACAGATACGCAGTATTTT.

This chain uses TRBV19 with TRBJ2-7; weak D call: TRBD2 (5 bases). Deletions cut 4 bases from V and 2 bases from J, with 12 bases between. CDR3 length: 14 residues. CDR1 LNHDA and CDR2 SQIVND come from the germline V gene (reference sequence). The CDR3 region is CASSTEDSTYEQYF. DNA of the CDR3: TGTGCCAGTAGTACCGAGGACTCAACCTACGAGCAGTACTTC.

This clone was recorded a few times. This chain links TRBV19 with TRBJ1-5; TRBD1 aligns across 10 bases. The CDR3 covers 16 residues. V lost 4 bases and J lost 9; bases outside the gene matches: 12. CDR1 is LNHDA, CDR2 SQIVND, per germline (reference sequence). CDR3 DNA: TGTGCCAGTAGTAAATATACAGGGACAGGGGACGGGCCCCAGCATTTT. This gives the protein CASSKYTGTGDGPQHF.

The chain combines TRBV6-5 with TRBJ2-1; D remains unclear. The CDR3 sequence is 13 residues long. V dropped 10 bases and J dropped 6 bases, with 16 bases sitting between them. From germline, CDR1 is MNHEY and CDR2 SVGAGI. CDR3: CATTPPPGNEQFF. The CDR3 DNA is TGTGCCACCACCCCCCCACCAGGCAATGAGCAGTTCTTC.

The chain couples TRBV7-9 to TRBJ1-1; tentative D call: TRBD1 (6 bases). V lost 2 bases to trimming and J lost 10 bases, with 17 bases between them. This CDR3 is built from 14 residues. Germline CDR1 is SEHNR and CDR2 is FQNEAQ (reference sequence). The DNA of the CDR3 is TGTGCCAGCAGCTTAATCACCGGACAGCCCCGAGCTTTCTTT. It codes for CASSLITGQPRAFF. Full variable domain (remainder filled in from reference TRBV7-9 and TRBJ1-1): DTGVSQNPRHKITKRGQNVTFRCDPISEHNRLYWYRQTLGQGPEFLTYFQNEAQLEKSRLLSDRFSAERPKGSFSTLEIQRTEQGDSAMYLCASSLITGQPRAFFGQGTRLTVV.

As DNA, the CDR3 is TGCAGTGCTAGTGATCCTGCTCGGGAGCCCGGGGAGCTGTTTTTT. Translation gives CSASDPAREPGELFF. V usage is TRBV20-1 and J usage is TRBJ2-2; weak D call: TRBD2 (6 bases). CDR3 length: 15 amino acids. V shed 3 bases and J shed 6 bases, with 17 bases lying between them. Germline values: CDR1 DFQATT, CDR2 SNEGSKA (reference sequence).

J is TRBJ2-1 and V is TRBV7-2; 7 bases fit TRBD2. This CDR3 has 15 amino acids. V was pared by 1 base and J by 3 bases, with 3 bases of the junction left unmatched. Germline V CDR1 and CDR2: SGHTA, FQGNSA. The CDR3 nucleotides are TGTGCCAGCAGCTTAGAGGGAGGGGTCTACAATGAGCAGTTCTTC. Protein sequence: CASSLEGGVYNEQFF. The entire variable domain, with the rest obtained from reference TRBV7-2 and TRBJ2-1, is as follows: GAGVSQSPSNKVTEKGKDVELRCDPISGHTALYWYRQSLGQGLEFLIYFQGNSAPDKSGLPSDRFSAERTGGSVSTLTIQRTQQEDSAVYLCASSLEGGVYNEQFFGPGTRLTVL.

This clone came up once. The chain links TRBV5-1 to TRBJ2-7; a possible D gene is TRBD1 (5 bases). This CDR3 comprises 13 residues. V gave up 0 bases and J gave up 2 bases, with 6 bases separating them. The germline gives CDR1 SGHRS, CDR2 YFSETQ. The CDR3 loop reads CASSLGTPYEQYF. CDR3 in DNA: TGCGCCAGCAGCTTGGGGACACCCTACGAGCAGTACTTC.

This chain joins TRBV28 and TRBJ2-7, with 9 bases aligning to TRBD1. From germline, CDR1 is MDHEN and CDR2 SYDVKM. V lost 6 bases, J lost 0 bases, and 9 bases stayed unmatched. This CDR3 has 16 residues. CDR3 nucleotide sequence: TGTGCCAGCAGGATGACAGGGGGACCAAGCTCCTACGAGCAGTACTTC. Translated, it gives CASRMTGGPSSYEQYF. The whole variable domain, filled in from reference TRBV28 and TRBJ2-7, reads DVKVTQSSRYLVKRTGEKVFLECVQDMDHENMFWYRQDPGLGLRLIYFSYDVKMKEKGDIPEGYSVSREKKERFSLILESASTNQTSMYLCASRMTGGPSSYEQYFGPGTRLTVT.

The chain has TRBV12-3 or TRBV12-4 and TRBJ2-1; the D is unclear. This CDR3 region has 12 residues. The ends were cut back, 2 bases at V and 6 bases at J, with 5 bases in the middle. The CDR3 DNA is TGTGCCAGCAGTTTACAGGTCAATGAGCAGTTCTTC. Translating gives CASSLQVNEQFF.

This chain links TRBV6-5 with TRBJ1-2; D remains ambiguous. The length of the CDR3 is 15 residues. V was cut by 0 bases and J by 3 bases, with 11 bases left in between. Germline V gene sequence: CDR1 MNHEY, CDR2 SVGAGI. CDR3 nucleotide sequence: TGTGCCAGCAGTTACTCGAGCGGAGTCGACTATGGCTACACCTTC. Translated: CASSYSSGVDYGYTF.

This clone has only a few counts. The chain links TRBV12-5 to TRBJ2-3; D not certain. Looked up from germline, CDR1 is LGHNT and CDR2 is FRNRAP. V lost 4 bases to trimming and J lost 2 bases, with 4 bases between them. This CDR3 contains 12 residues. CDR3 protein: CASGSLTDTQYF. DNA of the CDR3: TGTGCTAGTGGTTCACTCACAGATACGCAGTATTTT.

V and J are TRBV11-2 and TRBJ2-7; 11 positions agree with TRBD1. The V segment lost 1 base and the J segment 3 bases; nucleotides outside the gene matches: 2. Per the germline V gene, CDR1 is SGHAT and CDR2 is FQNNGV. This CDR3 is 15 amino acids long. DNA for the CDR3: TGTGCCAGCAGCTTAGGGACAGGGGGCTTCTACGAGCAGTACTTC. It specifies CASSLGTGGFYEQYF.

The chain joins TRBV7-9 to TRBJ1-1; no clear D gene. V was clipped by 3 bases and J by 10 bases, with 21 bases between them. Germline loops: CDR1 SEHNR, CDR2 FQNEAQ (reference sequence). CDR3 size: 15 residues. CDR3 coding DNA: TGTGCCAGCAGCTTCGCTCCCGCAGAGGGCTTGCGAGCTTTCTTT. Its protein product is CASSFAPAEGLRAFF.

The J gene is TRBJ1-1, the V gene TRBV6-5; D is unclear. The germline gives CDR1 MNHEY, CDR2 SVGAGI. Trimming left V 5 bases short and J 0 bases short, with 13 bases between. The CDR3 totals 15 residues. CDR3 region: CASSPSSGLNTEAFF. In nucleotides, the CDR3 is TGTGCCAGCAGTCCCTCATCGGGATTGAACACTGAAGCTTTCTTT.

The chain couples TRBV28 to TRBJ1-1, with 10 bases matching TRBD1. CDR3 length: 15 residues. The trim removed 6 bases at V and 3 bases at J, leaving 7 bases unmatched. Germline V gene sequence: CDR1 MDHEN, CDR2 SYDVKM. The DNA for the CDR3 is TGTGCCAGCAGCGGATCGGACAGGGGGGACACTGAAGCTTTCTTT. Amino acids: CASSGSDRGDTEAFF.